Each of the 23 T cell receptor beta chains below was sequenced from the same sample in a study of metastatic and nonmetastatic thyroid tumors. All patients reached thyroid surgery having received no treatment beforehand. Using MiXCR, TCRdb re-called clones from the PCR reads. The table has fewer than 45,000 clones, approximately 12% seen once. Source material: blood. The receptors derive from a female donor with papillary thyroid cancer or a benign thyroid nodule (not recorded which). Some clones in this sample may be carry-over from other donors' samples.

This clone was observed a few times. The chain has TRBV6-1 and TRBJ2-3; 7 nucleotides agree with TRBD2. Trimming cost V 1 base and J 4 bases; bases outside gene matches: 5. The length of the CDR3 is 15 residues. Germline CDR1 is MNHNS and CDR2 is SASEGT. The CDR3 coding sequence is TGTGCCAGCAGTGAAGAGGGTGGGAGGGCAGATACGCAGTATTTT. Its protein is CASSEEGGRADTQYF.

This clone occurred many times. The rearrangement links TRBV5-1 to TRBJ2-3; 7 bases are a match to TRBD2. The CDR3 has 14 amino acids. Germline V lookup: CDR1 SGHRS, CDR2 YFSETQ. CDR3 bases: TGCGCTTCACGGGTGACTAGCAACACAGATACGCAGTATTTT. Its translation is CASRVTSNTDTQYF. Supplemented by reference TRBV5-1 and TRBJ2-3, the full variable domain reads KAGVTQTPRYLIKTRGQQVTLSCSPISGHRSVSWYQQTPGQGLQFLFEYFSETQRNKGNFPGRFSGRQFSNSRSEMNVSTLELGDSALYLCASRVTSNTDTQYFGPGTRLTVL.

The table lists this clone with many counts. The rearrangement joins TRBV5-1 to TRBJ2-2; perhaps TRBD2 as D (6 bases). Trimming took 4 bases from V and 4 from J, leaving 17 bases between them. Germline loops: CDR1 SGHRS, CDR2 YFSETQ. This CDR3 has 16 amino acids. CDR3 region: CASSPTRGRSTGELFF. DNA for the CDR3: TGCGCCAGCAGCCCAACGCGGGGAAGAAGCACCGGGGAGCTGTTTTTT.

This clone was seen many times. The rearrangement joins TRBV25-1 to TRBJ1-1; unclear D gene. Germline CDR1 MGHDK, CDR2 SYGVNS. This CDR3 region has 11 residues. Trimming took 4 bases from V and 7 from J, leaving 7 bases between them. The CDR3 DNA reads TGTGCCAGCAGTGTCGGCTTTGAAGCTTTCTTT. This encodes CASSVGFEAFF.

This clone was observed a few times. For the CDR3, the DNA is TGTGCCAGCTCACCGAGACAGGGGGCTGCTGAGACCCAGTACTTC. Residues: CASSPRQGAAETQYF. This chain joins TRBV27 and TRBJ2-5; TRBD1 aligns across 10 bases. The ends lost 8 bases at V and 5 bases at J; junction bases unmatched: 11. CDR3 length: 15 residues. Germline V CDR1 and CDR2: MNHEY, SMNVEV (reference sequence).

This clone was picked up many times. The V call is TRBV9, the J call TRBJ2-3, with a weak D call TRBD2 (6 bases). Germline V lookup: CDR1 SGDLS, CDR2 YYNGEE. CDR3 length: 15 amino acids. The germline V and J ends were trimmed by 1 base and 3 bases, with 12 bases remaining between them. The CDR3 protein is CASSVWPGRTDTQYF. CDR3 in DNA: TGTGCCAGCAGCGTATGGCCAGGGAGGACAGATACGCAGTATTTT.

This clone was recorded many times. The chain carries TRBV7-6 and TRBJ2-2; 9 bases line up with TRBD2. The ends lost 1 base at V and 4 bases at J; junction bases unmatched: 1. This CDR3 has 15 residues. Germline CDR1 is SGHVS and CDR2 is FNYEAQ. Here the CDR3 reads CASSLGAGGTGELFF. The CDR3, as DNA: TGTGCCAGCAGCTTAGGAGCGGGAGGCACCGGGGAGCTGTTTTTT.

V is TRBV24-1 and J is TRBJ1-5; a possible D gene is TRBD1 (5 bases). The germline V and J ends were trimmed by 5 bases and 0 bases, with 16 bases remaining between them. This CDR3 comprises 17 residues. Germline V gene sequence: CDR1 KGHDR, CDR2 SFDVKD. DNA for the CDR3: TGTGCCACCAGTGTAGCCGGGGACCGCTATAGCAATCAGCCCCAGCATTTT. Translating it yields CATSVAGDRYSNQPQHF.

In this sample, this clone turned up many times. The V and J genes are TRBV5-1 and TRBJ2-2; no definite D call. Germline assignment: CDR1 SGHRS and CDR2 YFSETQ. This CDR3 spans 14 amino acids. V was clipped by 1 base and J by 6 bases, with 10 bases between them. CDR3 protein: CASSLPDIAGELFF. CDR3 bases: TGCGCCAGCAGCTTGCCGGATATTGCCGGGGAGCTGTTTTTT.

Many counts were recorded for this clone. This chain joins TRBV20-1 and TRBJ2-3; D unresolved. Germline assignment: CDR1 DFQATT and CDR2 SNEGSKA (reference sequence). CDR3 length equals 13 residues. Trimming took off 7 bases at V and 0 bases at J, with 11 bases between the two ends. CDR3 residues: CSGLPFSTDTQYF. The CDR3 DNA reads as TGCAGTGGCCTACCTTTCAGCACAGATACGCAGTATTTT.

There are many counts of this clone. This rearrangement joins TRBV6-6 to TRBJ2-3; D ambiguous. Germline V gene lookup returns CDR1 MNHNY and CDR2 SVGAGI (reference sequence). Trimming left V 2 bases short and J 6 bases short, with 9 bases between. CDR3 length: 13 residues. CDR3 loop: CASSYASRDTQYF. CDR3 bases: TGTGCCAGCAGTTACGCCTCAAGGGATACGCAGTATTTT.

This clone was counted at least ten times. The chain couples TRBV7-9 to TRBJ1-6, with D possibly TRBD1 on 6 matching bases. V shed 1 base and J shed 8 bases, with 18 bases lying between them. CDR1 and CDR2 (germline): SEHNR, FQNEAQ (reference sequence). The CDR3 extends over 17 amino acids. This CDR3 reads CASSLVAGGASYSPLHF. CDR3 DNA sequence: TGTGCCAGCAGCTTAGTGGCGGGGGGCGCCTCCTATTCACCCCTCCACTTT.

This clone was seen repeatedly, ten times or more. The rearrangement links TRBV6-1 to TRBJ2-2, with D possibly TRBD1 on 5 matching bases. Germline V CDR1 and CDR2: MNHNS, SASEGT. The CDR3 runs 13 residues. Trimming left V 5 bases short and J 6 bases short, with 10 bases between. CDR3: CASSYRQSGELFF. The CDR3 DNA is TGTGCCAGCAGTTATAGACAGTCCGGGGAGCTGTTTTTT.

This clone occurred many times. This chain connects TRBV4-1 to TRBJ2-5, with a possible D match to TRBD2 (5 bases). CDR1 is MGHRA and CDR2 is YSYEKL in the germline V gene. V was shortened by 0 bases and J by 3 bases, with 11 bases between the two germline ends. The CDR3 has 15 residues. The CDR3 bases are TGCGCCAGCAGCCAAGATCAGGCAGCGGAAGAGACCCAGTACTTC. Its translation is CASSQDQAAEETQYF.

This clone occurred many times. The rearrangement uses TRBV4-1 and TRBJ2-1; D might be TRBD2 (6 bases). Per germline, CDR1 MGHRA and CDR2 YSYEKL. V was cut by 6 bases and J by 2 bases, with 8 bases left in between. This CDR3 is 13 amino acids long. CDR3 in amino acids: CASRSSAYNEQFF. CDR3 bases: TGCGCCAGCAGGTCTAGCGCCTACAATGAGCAGTTCTTC.

This clone was picked up a small number of times. Possible read error: a much larger clone is one base away. This chain connects TRBV2 to TRBJ1-5, with a possible D match to TRBD1 (5 bases). The V gene's germline CDR1 is SNHLY and CDR2 FYNNEI. This CDR3 region has 13 residues. Trimming removed 2 bases at V and 11 bases at J, with 13 bases between. The DNA for the CDR3 is TGTGCCAGCAGTGAACAGGAGAGACAGACCCAGCATTTT. Its protein is CASSEQERQTQHF.

This clone was found many times. J is TRBJ2-3 and V is TRBV19; 9 bases are shared with TRBD2. Trimming took 11 bases from V and 0 from J; bases not matched to a gene: 6. The CDR3 is made up of 14 amino acids. Germline V lookup: CDR1 LNHDA, CDR2 SQIVND (reference sequence). CDR3 in DNA: TGTGCCTCACGGACTAGCGCTAGCACAGATACGCAGTATTTT. Its translation is CASRTSASTDTQYF.

The table lists this clone with many counts. This could be a read error, since a much larger clone is one nucleotide away. Other DNA sequences in the sample encode the same CDR3. This chain uses TRBV19 with TRBJ2-7; weak D call: TRBD2 (6 bases). The CDR3 loop spans 14 amino acids. Per germline, CDR1 LNHDA and CDR2 SQIVND (reference sequence). CDR3 in DNA: TGCGCCAGTAGTCCCGGGACTGCTCCCTCGGAGCAGTACTTC. Residues: CASSPGTAPSEQYF.

This clone was seen many times. The chain carries TRBV6-1 and TRBJ2-3, with D maybe TRBD2 (6 bases). V lost 6 bases and J lost 3, with 19 bases in between. Germline assignment: CDR1 MNHNS and CDR2 SASEGT. The CDR3 length is 16 residues. CDR3: CASRAYAGRSTDTQYF. CDR3 bases: TGTGCCAGCAGGGCTTATGCCGGGAGATCTACAGATACGCAGTATTTT.

This clone was seen at least ten times. V gene TRBV28 combines with J gene TRBJ2-5, with D possibly matching TRBD1 (6 bases). The germline V gene has CDR1 MDHEN and CDR2 SYDVKM. V was shortened by 3 bases and J by 11 bases, with 10 bases between the two germline ends. CDR3 length: 11 amino acids. The CDR3 sequence is CASSLTGQQYF. The CDR3 nucleotides read TGTGCCAGCAGTTTGACGGGACAACAGTACTTC.

This clone occurred a few times. An end of the junction does not agree with germline; a read error may underlie this. Other nucleotide sequences from this sample produce the same CDR3. The chain is built from TRBV6-2 or TRBV6-3 and TRBJ1-1; no reliable D call. Germline V gives CDR1 MNHEY, CDR2 SVGEGT. The CDR3 is made up of 14 amino acids. This CDR3 is CASSYTRANTEAFF. CDR3 in DNA: TGTGCCAGCAGTTACACCCGGGCAAACACTGAGGCTTTCTTT.

This clone was detected many times. V and J are TRBV6-2 or TRBV6-3 and TRBJ2-1; D gene ambiguous. Germline-derived CDR1 and CDR2 are MNHEY and SVGEGT. Trimming took 7 bases from V and 2 from J, leaving 12 bases between them. The CDR3 length is 14 residues. This CDR3 is CASIRPPAYNEQFF. DNA for the CDR3: TGTGCCAGCATACGTCCTCCTGCCTACAATGAGCAGTTCTTC.

This clone was observed many times. The V call is TRBV2, the J call TRBJ1-6; no reliable D call. The germline V gene has CDR1 SNHLY and CDR2 FYNNEI. The V end was cut by 1 base, the J end by 0 bases, with 4 bases between. This CDR3 spans 15 amino acids. The CDR3 DNA reads as TGTGCCAGCAGTGAAGACAGCTCCTATAATTCACCCCTCCACTTT. Translating gives CASSEDSSYNSPLHF.